What follows describes a single TCR beta chain. The antigen it binds to is not known. There are no base qualities to consult, and no much larger clone falls within one base. The donors were healthy, HIV-negative adults who had no recently reported acute infections or vaccinations. Every donor was a Caucasian adult living in Nashville, Tennessee, USA. CD4+ T cells were enriched through magnetic negative selection, after which naive cells were positively selected on CD45RA and the remaining negative fraction served as the memory subset. After blood collection by leukapheresis, PBMCs were isolated using Ficoll-Histopaque density gradient centrifugation and then cryopreserved in the vapor phase of liquid nitrogen. Purity and quantity of every magnetically sorted T cell population were checked by analytical flow cytometry. Genomic DNA was isolated from every sorted fraction and measured by UV absorbance on a Nanodrop 2000c.

Using the deep immunoSEQ assay, multiplex PCR amplified TCR CDR3 regions from genomic DNA. Genomic DNA extracted from each cell subset was distributed evenly over all wells of several immunoSEQ 96-well plates, and each plate served as one replicate. Each replicate PCR for sorted subsets received roughly 0.2 ug genomic DNA, equal to 30,000 or so T cell genomes. The purified libraries were quantified using a Qubit 3.0 fluorometer, sized with a Bioanalyzer 2100, and then quantified again using the KAPA Library Quantification kit. Each immunoSEQ 96-well plate was sequenced on its own single-read 150-cycle Illumina NextSeq 550 flow cell. The published analysis was carried out like this. Because the immunoSEQ output included only junctional sequences and no quality scores, the filtering could not be the same as the filtering used for full-length reads. To assign V/J genes and CDR3, sequences were annotated using PyIR, a Python wrapper for IgBLAST v1.9, with IMGT germline references. Reads were removed for weak V/J assignments (E-value above 1e-6), missing CDR3, stop codons, out-of-frame junctions, or ambiguous translated residues. A V3J clonotype was defined by an identical inferred V gene, J gene, and CDR3 amino acid sequence. Percentage overlap between repertoires was computed as shared unique clonotypes divided by the size of the smaller repertoire. Richness of each repertoire was evaluated using RTK rarefaction, the Chao1 estimator, and Recon v2.1 estimates of unobserved clonotypes. Generation probabilities were computed with OLGA for all TCRbeta clonotypes obtained by the gDNA method from several donors. The immuneACCESS repertoire file appears here via TCRdb, limited to in-frame rearrangements. These files lack a portion of the clones; in checked studies, under half of the deficit traces to unresolved V genes, and the cause of the others is not known. V, J and clone size reflect that table, while D and trimming were determined from the DNA. Recorded for this sample are approximately 2,000,000 clones; 85% to 95% of them occurred a single time. Jointly, the top ten make up about 0.36% of the sample.

A distance of 8 bases separates the germline ends of V and J, which lose 4 bases and 2 bases respectively. Including the terminal cysteine and phenylalanine, the CDR3 comprises 13 residues. The sequence is cut down to CDR3 DNA, 39 bases in frame from base 1. The germline V gene (reference sequence) gives CDR1 as MNHEY and CDR2 as SMNVEV. The data derive from a study of shared clonotypes between healthy human individuals (TCRdb year 2020). For context, the study as a whole: Three men and two women, aged 18 to 49 years, made up the cohort. Per donor, three plates each were used for CD4 naive and CD4 memory, two for CD8 naive, and one for CD8 memory. Leukapheresis yielded between about 0.85 and 10 billion PBMCs per donor. To estimate repertoire size and how much clonotype sharing occurs between individuals, the study deeply sequenced the blood TCR repertoires of five healthy adults. Different laboratories and diverse techniques were used to prepare libraries and sequence TCR repertoires, to increase sequencing depth and limit assay-specific biases. Beyond this particular receptor, the publication reports: Compared with non-shared clonotypes, clonotypes shared by all four sorted-subset donors had higher generation probabilities. Larger estimated clonotype richness was generally found for naive subsets than for memory subsets. Incomplete sequencing was indicated by rarefaction of sorted-subset datasets, despite the large sequencing depth. Based on pairwise subsampling, the degree of clonotype sharing among donors was expected to be affected by sequencing depth. The genetic and exposure-history diversity represented was limited by the small number of donors. Around 5% of naive CD4, 3% to 3.5% of naive CD8, roughly 2.5% of memory CD4, and 0.4% of memory CD8 clonotypes were shared across several donors. Sampling was restricted to blood, and TCR repertoires in tissue are likely to differ from TCR repertoires in blood.

The receptor comes from a young man in good health. Some clones in this sample may be carry-over from other donors' samples. What was sequenced was naive CD4+ T cells from PBMCs. Read against the paper, the sample's cell subset or site label means: CD45RA+ positively selected. This chain joins TRBV27 to TRBJ1-2, with no confident D gene call. The DNA reads TGTGCCAGCAGTTGGGGATTCAACTATGGCTACACCTTC. This yields the protein CASSWGFNYGYTF.